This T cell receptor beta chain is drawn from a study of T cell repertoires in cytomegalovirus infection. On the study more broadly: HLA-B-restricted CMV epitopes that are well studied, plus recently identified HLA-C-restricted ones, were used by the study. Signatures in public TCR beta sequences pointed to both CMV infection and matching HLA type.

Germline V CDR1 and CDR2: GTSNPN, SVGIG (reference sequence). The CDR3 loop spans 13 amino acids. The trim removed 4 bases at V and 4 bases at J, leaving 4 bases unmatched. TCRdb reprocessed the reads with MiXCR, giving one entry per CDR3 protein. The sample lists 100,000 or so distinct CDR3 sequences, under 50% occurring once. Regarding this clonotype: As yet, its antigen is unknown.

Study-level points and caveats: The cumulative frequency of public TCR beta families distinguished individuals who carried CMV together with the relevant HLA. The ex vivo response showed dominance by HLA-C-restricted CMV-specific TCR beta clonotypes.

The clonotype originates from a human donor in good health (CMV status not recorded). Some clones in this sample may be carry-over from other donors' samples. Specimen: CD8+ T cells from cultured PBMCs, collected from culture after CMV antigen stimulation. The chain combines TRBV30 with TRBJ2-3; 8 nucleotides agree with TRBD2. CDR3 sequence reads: CAWTRGAADTQYF. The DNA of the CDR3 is TGTGCCTGGACGCGGGGGGCCGCAGATACGCAGTATTTT.